The T cell receptor (beta chain) described here comes from a study of T-cell memory formation after mild COVID-19. Study observations and caveats: Clones that contracted from day 15 to 85 had balanced CD4/CD8; later expanders were CD4+ biased. Chiefly within CM and EM were the contracting CD4+ clones; CD8+ ones were within EMRA.

This clonotype was seen only a few times. Its antigen is currently unknown. In TCRdb, the 5' RACE reads were re-called with MiXCR into one record per CDR3 protein. The sample yields around 100,000 distinct CDR3 sequences, around 10% seen once. Specimen: PBMCs or a T cell subset sorted from them (not recorded which). The TCR comes from a man between 18 and 35 years old who had mild COVID-19 (a few samples of this study predate the infection). Cell type and time point are not known.

The CDR3 region is CASSDRSSYEQYV. The CDR3 nucleotides read TGTGCCAGCAGCGACAGGAGCTCCTACGAGCAGTACGTC. This chain uses TRBV7-9 with TRBJ2-7, with TRBD1 as a possible D gene (6 bases). This CDR3 has 13 amino acids. CDR1 and CDR2 (germline): SEHNR, FQNEAQ (reference sequence). V was shortened by 5 bases and J by 0 bases, with 8 bases between the two germline ends.